This T cell receptor (beta chain) originates from a study of Ad26.COV2.S vaccination and SARS-CoV-2 variants. Whole-study context: Donor participated within the Ad26.COV2.S arm of the COV1001 trial.

Treatment of the sample: 15 to 20 received Ad26.COV2.S at low or high dose, single or two shots; five or six received placebo; per-sample allocation not given. Material that was analyzed had been drawn on day 63 after the first vaccine or placebo injection. Donation came from an adult in Boston who was aged 18-55 years. The CDR3 loop spans 12 amino acids. V was clipped by 2 bases and J by 8 bases, with 9 bases between them. Germline-derived CDR1 and CDR2 are MNHNS and SASEGT. TCRdb's table, derived via immunoSEQ multiplex PCR, lists solely in-frame clones and lacks some. The data hold 440,000 or so clones, with about 92% observed a single time.

The sequence was collected from a person between 18 and 60 years old who received the Ad26.COV2.S COVID-19 vaccine or a placebo. The sample here was peripheral blood, taken in a trial of Ad26.COV2.S vaccine versus placebo. The chain employs TRBV6-1 and TRBJ1-2; D uncertain. Here the CDR3 reads CASSETGGGYTF. CDR3 nucleotides: TGTGCCAGCAGTGAAACGGGAGGAGGCTACACCTTC.